The sequence of this T cell receptor (beta chain) was determined in a study of T cells in Graves' hyperthyroidism and ophthalmopathy. The table lists this clonotype with a few counts. RNA transcripts yielded amplified TCR beta CDR3 regions. The HTBI primer set was used in a first-round RT-PCR of the TCR CDR3. TCRdb reprocessed the multiplex PCR reads via MiXCR and lists one record per CDR3 protein. The sample lists nearly 750,000 distinct CDR3 sequences; around a third were seen once. The source material was blood. The origin of this receptor is a woman aged 40 to 50 with Graves' hyperthyroidism.

CDR3 DNA: TGCGCCAGCAGCCAAGTGTCTAGTGTACCCTACGAGCAGTACTTC. This sequence encodes CASSQVSSVPYEQYF. This rearrangement joins TRBV4-1 to TRBJ2-7; no reliable D call. V lost 1 base and J lost 2, with 12 bases in between. Germline V lookup: CDR1 MGHRA, CDR2 YSYEKL. The CDR3 is 15 residues long.